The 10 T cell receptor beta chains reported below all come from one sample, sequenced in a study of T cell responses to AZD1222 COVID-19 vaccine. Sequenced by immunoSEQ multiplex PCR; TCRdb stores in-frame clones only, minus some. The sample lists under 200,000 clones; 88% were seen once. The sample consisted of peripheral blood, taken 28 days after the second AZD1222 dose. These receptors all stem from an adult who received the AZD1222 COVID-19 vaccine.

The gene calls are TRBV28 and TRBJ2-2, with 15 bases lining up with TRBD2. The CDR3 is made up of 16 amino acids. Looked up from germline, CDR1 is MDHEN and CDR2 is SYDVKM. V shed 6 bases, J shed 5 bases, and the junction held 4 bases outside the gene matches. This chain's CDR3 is CASSSGTSGRTGELFF. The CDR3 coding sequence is TGTGCCAGCAGCTCTGGGACTAGCGGGAGGACCGGGGAGCTGTTTTTT.

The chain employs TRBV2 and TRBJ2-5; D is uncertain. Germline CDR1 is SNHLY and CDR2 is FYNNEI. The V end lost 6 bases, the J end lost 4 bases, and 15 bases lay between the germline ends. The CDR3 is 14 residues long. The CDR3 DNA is TGTGCCAGCAGCAAAGGCCTTGCCCTAGAGACCCAGTACTTC. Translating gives CASSKGLALETQYF.

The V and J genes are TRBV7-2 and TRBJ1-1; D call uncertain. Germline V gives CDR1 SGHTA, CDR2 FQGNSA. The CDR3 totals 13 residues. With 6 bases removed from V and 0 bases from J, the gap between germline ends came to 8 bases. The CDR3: CASSNSMNTEAFF. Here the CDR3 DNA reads TGTGCCAGCAGTAACAGTATGAACACTGAAGCTTTCTTT.

For the CDR3, the DNA is TGTGCCAGCAGCTGGGGACAGGGGGCAGAGCAGTTCTTC. Translation gives CASSWGQGAEQFF. The rearrangement links TRBV7-6 to TRBJ2-1; 12 bases map to TRBD1. This CDR3 has 13 amino acids. Germline V gene data show CDR1 as SGHVS and CDR2 as FNYEAQ. The junction had 2 bases not matched to a gene; V was cut back by 4 bases and J by 10 bases.

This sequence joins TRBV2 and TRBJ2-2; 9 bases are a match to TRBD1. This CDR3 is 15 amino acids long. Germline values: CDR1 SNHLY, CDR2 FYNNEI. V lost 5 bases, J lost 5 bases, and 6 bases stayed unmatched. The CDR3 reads CASSLGQGTTGELFF. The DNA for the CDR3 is TGTGCCAGCAGTCTGGGACAGGGTACGACCGGGGAGCTGTTTTTT.

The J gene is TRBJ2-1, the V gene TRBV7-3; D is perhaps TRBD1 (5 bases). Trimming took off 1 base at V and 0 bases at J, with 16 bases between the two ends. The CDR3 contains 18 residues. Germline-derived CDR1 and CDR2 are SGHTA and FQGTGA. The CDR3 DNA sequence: TGTGCCAGCAGCTTAAGGGGTGGGGCGTCCCGCTCCTACAATGAGCAGTTCTTC. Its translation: CASSLRGGASRSYNEQFF. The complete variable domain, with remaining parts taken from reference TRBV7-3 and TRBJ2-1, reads GAGVSQTPSNKVTEKGKYVELRCDPISGHTALYWYRQSLGQGPEFLIYFQGTGAADDSGLPNDRFFAVRPEGSVSTLKIQRTERGDSAVYLCASSLRGGASRSYNEQFFGPGTRLTVL.

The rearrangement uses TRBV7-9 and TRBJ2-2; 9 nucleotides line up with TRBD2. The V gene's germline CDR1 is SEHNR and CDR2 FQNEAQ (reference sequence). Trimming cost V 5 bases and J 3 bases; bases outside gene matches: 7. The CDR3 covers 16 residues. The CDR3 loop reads CASSIYSGSDTGELFF. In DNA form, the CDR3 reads TGTGCCAGCAGCATTTATAGCGGGAGTGACACCGGGGAGCTGTTTTTT.

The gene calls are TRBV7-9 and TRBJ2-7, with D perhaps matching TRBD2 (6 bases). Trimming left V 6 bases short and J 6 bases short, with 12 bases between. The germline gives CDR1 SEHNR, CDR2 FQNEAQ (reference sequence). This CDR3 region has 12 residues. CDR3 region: CASRPTRGEQYF. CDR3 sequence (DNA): TGTGCCAGCAGGCCGACTAGAGGCGAGCAGTACTTC.

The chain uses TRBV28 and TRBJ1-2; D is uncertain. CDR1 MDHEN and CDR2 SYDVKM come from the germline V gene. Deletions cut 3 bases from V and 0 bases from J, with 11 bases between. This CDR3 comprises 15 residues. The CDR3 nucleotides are TGTGCCAGCAGTTTTGAGCGGACCACTAACTATGGCTACACCTTC. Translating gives CASSFERTTNYGYTF.

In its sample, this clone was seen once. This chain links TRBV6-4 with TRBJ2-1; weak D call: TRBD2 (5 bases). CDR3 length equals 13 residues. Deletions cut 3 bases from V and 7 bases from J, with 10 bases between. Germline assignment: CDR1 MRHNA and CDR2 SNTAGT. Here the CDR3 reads CASSERTGNEQFF. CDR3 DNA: TGTGCCAGCAGTGAACGGACGGGGAATGAGCAGTTCTTC.